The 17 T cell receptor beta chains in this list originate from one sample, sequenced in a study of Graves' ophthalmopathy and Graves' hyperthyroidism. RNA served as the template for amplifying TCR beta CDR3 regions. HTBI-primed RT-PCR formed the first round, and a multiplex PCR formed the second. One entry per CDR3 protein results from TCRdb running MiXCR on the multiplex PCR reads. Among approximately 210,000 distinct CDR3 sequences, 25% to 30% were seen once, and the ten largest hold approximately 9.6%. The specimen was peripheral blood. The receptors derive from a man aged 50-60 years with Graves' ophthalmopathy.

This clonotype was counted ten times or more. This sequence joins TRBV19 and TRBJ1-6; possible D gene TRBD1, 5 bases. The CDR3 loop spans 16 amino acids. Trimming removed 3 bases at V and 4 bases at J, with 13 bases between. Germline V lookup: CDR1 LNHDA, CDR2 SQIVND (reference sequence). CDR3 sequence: CASSMAGARYNSPLHF. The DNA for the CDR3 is TGTGCCAGTAGTATGGCCGGGGCGCGGTATAATTCACCCCTCCACTTT.

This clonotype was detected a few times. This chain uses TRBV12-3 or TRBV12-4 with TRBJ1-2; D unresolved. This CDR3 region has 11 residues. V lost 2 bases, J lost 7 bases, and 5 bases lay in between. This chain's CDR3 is CASSLLGGYTF. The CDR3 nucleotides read TGTGCCAGCAGTTTATTGGGTGGCTACACCTTC.

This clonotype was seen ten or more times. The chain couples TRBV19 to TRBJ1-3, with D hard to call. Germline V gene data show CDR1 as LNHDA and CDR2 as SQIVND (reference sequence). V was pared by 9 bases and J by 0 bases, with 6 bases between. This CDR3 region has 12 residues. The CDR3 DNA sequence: TGTGCCAGCTACAGCTCTGGAAACACCATATATTTT. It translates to CASYSSGNTIYF.

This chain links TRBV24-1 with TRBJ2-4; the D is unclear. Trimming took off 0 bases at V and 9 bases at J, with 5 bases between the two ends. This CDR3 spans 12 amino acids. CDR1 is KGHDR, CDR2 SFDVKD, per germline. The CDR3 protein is CATSDLASIQYF. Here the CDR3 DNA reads TGTGCCACCAGTGATTTGGCCTCCATTCAGTACTTC.

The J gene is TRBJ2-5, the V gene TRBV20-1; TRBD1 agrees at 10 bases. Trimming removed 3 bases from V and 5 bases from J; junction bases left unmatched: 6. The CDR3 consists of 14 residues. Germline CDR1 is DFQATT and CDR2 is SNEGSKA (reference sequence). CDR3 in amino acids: CSASRGTGVETQYF. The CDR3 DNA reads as TGCAGTGCTAGTCGGGGGACAGGGGTTGAGACCCAGTACTTC.

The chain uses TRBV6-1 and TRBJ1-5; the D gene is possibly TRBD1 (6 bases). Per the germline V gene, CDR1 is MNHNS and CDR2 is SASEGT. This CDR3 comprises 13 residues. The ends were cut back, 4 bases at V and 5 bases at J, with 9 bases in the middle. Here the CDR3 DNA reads TGTGCCAGCAGTGGGGACATCTATCAGCCCCAGCATTTT. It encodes CASSGDIYQPQHF.

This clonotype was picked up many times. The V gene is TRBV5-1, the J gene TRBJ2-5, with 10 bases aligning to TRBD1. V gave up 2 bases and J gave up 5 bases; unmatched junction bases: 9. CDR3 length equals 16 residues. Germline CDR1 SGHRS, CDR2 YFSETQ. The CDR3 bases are TGCGCCAGCAGCTTACTAACCGGGACAGGGGCGGAGACCCAGTACTTC. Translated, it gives CASSLLTGTGAETQYF.

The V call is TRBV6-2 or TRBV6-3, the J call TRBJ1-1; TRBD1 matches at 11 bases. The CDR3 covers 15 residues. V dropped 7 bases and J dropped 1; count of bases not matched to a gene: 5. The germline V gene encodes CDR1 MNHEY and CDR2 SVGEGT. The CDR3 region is CASTSGQGANTEAFF. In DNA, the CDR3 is TGTGCCAGCACCTCCGGACAGGGGGCGAACACTGAAGCTTTCTTT.

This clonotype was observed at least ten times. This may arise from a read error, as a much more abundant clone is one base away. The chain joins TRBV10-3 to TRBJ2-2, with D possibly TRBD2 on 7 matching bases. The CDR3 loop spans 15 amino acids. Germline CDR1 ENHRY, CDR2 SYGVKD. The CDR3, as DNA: TGTGCCATCAAGTTCGGGGGGCGGAACACCAGGGAGCTGTTTTTT. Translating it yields CAIKFGGRNTRELFF.

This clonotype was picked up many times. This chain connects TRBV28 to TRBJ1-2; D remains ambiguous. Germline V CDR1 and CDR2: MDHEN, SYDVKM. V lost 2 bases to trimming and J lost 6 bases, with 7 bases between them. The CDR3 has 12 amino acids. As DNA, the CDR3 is TGTGCCAGCAGTTTAAGGGTGGATGGCTACACCTTC. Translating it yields CASSLRVDGYTF.

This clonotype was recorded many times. The chain's CDR3 is CATILSWDGIYEQYF. CDR3 DNA sequence: TGTGCCACCATCCTCAGCTGGGACGGGATCTACGAGCAGTACTTC. J is TRBJ2-7 and V is TRBV24-1; D may be TRBD1 or TRBD2 (5 bases each). The V gene lost 8 bases and the J gene lost 3 bases, with 19 bases spanning the gap. This CDR3 region has 15 residues. The germline gives CDR1 KGHDR, CDR2 SFDVKD.

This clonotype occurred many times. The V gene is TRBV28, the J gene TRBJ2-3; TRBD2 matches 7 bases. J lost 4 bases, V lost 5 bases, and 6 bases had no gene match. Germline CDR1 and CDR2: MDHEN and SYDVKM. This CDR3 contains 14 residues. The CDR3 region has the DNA TGTGCCAGCAGTACTGCGGGAGCCCCAGATACGCAGTATTTT. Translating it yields CASSTAGAPDTQYF.

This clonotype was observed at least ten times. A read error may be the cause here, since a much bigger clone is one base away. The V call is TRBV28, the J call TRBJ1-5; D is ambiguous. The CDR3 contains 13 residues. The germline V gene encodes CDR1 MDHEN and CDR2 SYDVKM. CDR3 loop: CASSRLGNQPRHF. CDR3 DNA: TGTGCCAGCAGCCGCCTAGGGAATCAGCCCCGGCATTTT.

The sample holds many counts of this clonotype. The CDR3 DNA sequence: TGTGCCAGCAGCACCCGGACGCACCAAGAGACCCAGTACTTC. Translating gives CASSTRTHQETQYF. The chain joins TRBV7-9 to TRBJ2-5; D not resolved. Trimming removed 5 bases at V and 0 bases at J, with 10 bases between. Per germline, CDR1 SEHNR and CDR2 FQNEAQ (reference sequence). The CDR3 is made up of 14 amino acids.

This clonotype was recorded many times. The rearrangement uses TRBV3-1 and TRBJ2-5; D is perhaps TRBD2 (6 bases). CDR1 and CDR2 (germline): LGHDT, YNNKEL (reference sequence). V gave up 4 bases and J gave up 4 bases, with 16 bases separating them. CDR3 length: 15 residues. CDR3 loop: CASSLGTLGGETQYF. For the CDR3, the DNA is TGTGCCAGCAGCCTCGGGACCTTGGGGGGAGAGACCCAGTACTTC.

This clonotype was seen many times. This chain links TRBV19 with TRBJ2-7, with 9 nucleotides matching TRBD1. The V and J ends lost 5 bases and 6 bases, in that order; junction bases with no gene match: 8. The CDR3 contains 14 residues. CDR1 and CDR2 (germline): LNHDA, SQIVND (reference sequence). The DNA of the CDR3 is TGTGCCAGTAGTGGCCCGGGACAGGGAAGCGAGCAGTACTTC. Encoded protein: CASSGPGQGSEQYF.

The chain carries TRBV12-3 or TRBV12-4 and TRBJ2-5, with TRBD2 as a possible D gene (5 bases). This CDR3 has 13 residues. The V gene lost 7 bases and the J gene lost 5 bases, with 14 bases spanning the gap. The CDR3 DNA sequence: TGTGCCAGCAACCGCGGGTTTGTGGAGACCCAGTACTTC. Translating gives CASNRGFVETQYF.